Shown below are 20 T cell receptor beta chains from a single sample sequenced in a study of T cell responses to AZD1222 COVID-19 vaccine. Clones were read by immunoSEQ multiplex PCR, and TCRdb kept only the in-frame ones, dropping some. The table lists 150,000 to 200,000 clones, about nine tenths of them singletons. The sample here was peripheral blood, taken on day 0 of AZD1222 vaccination. The receptors derive from an adult in good health.

The chain uses TRBV27 and TRBJ2-1; no definite D call. Germline CDR1 and CDR2: MNHEY and SMNVEV (reference sequence). Trimming cost V 4 bases and J 9 bases, with 13 bases left between them. The CDR3 sequence is 13 residues long. CDR3 sequence: CASSYKRSGEQFF. CDR3 sequence (DNA): TGTGCCAGCAGTTATAAGCGTTCGGGTGAGCAGTTCTTC.

The rearrangement joins TRBV3-1 (or the pseudogene TRBV3-2) to TRBJ1-1; TRBD1 is a possible D gene (6 bases). CDR3 length: 15 residues. Germline V gives CDR1 LGHDT, CDR2 YNNKEL (reference sequence). The V gene lost 3 bases and the J gene lost 1 base, with 12 bases spanning the gap. For the CDR3, the DNA is TGTGCCAGCAGCCAGATGGACAGAGGGAACACTGAAGCTTTCTTT. It specifies CASSQMDRGNTEAFF.

In this sample, this clone turned up many times. The chain recombines TRBV19 with TRBJ2-7; D remains unclear. The CDR3 extends over 14 amino acids. Germline CDR1 LNHDA, CDR2 SQIVND (reference sequence). Trimming stripped 2 bases from V and 2 bases from J, with 10 bases between. CDR3 in DNA: TGTGCCAGTAGTATAATGGGGATCCCCTACGAGCAGTACTTC. Translation: CASSIMGIPYEQYF.

J is TRBJ2-5 and V is TRBV20-1, with TRBD2 identical over 16 bases. The CDR3 spans 19 residues. The J segment lost 2 bases and the V segment lost 3 bases, leaving 12 bases of the junction unmatched. Germline loops: CDR1 DFQATT, CDR2 SNEGSKA (reference sequence). This CDR3 reads CSASSGTSGGAAVQETQYF. In DNA, the CDR3 is TGCAGTGCTAGTTCCGGGACTAGCGGGGGGGCCGCAGTTCAAGAGACCCAGTACTTC.

The chain employs TRBV7-9 and TRBJ2-5; D could derive from TRBD1 or TRBD2 (6 bases each). Germline lookup yields CDR1 SEHNR and CDR2 FQNEAQ (reference sequence). Trimming left V 6 bases short and J 5 bases short, with 16 bases between. The CDR3 runs 14 residues. The CDR3 reads CASRPVLGGETQYF. Written as DNA, the CDR3 is TGTGCCAGCAGGCCCGTTCTAGGGGGGGAGACCCAGTACTTC.

The chain recombines TRBV5-1 with TRBJ2-7, with TRBD1 matching 10 bases. Germline V CDR1 and CDR2: SGHRS, YFSETQ. This CDR3 region has 16 residues. The trim removed 3 bases at V and 6 bases at J, leaving 12 bases unmatched. The CDR3: CASSSFGDRGGVEQYF. The CDR3 DNA sequence: TGCGCCAGCAGCTCCTTTGGGGACAGGGGCGGTGTCGAGCAGTACTTC.

The chain joins TRBV5-1 to TRBJ2-2; D unclear. V was cut by 1 base and J by 6 bases, with 7 bases left in between. In germline, CDR1 is SGHRS, CDR2 YFSETQ. There are 13 residues in the CDR3. The CDR3 region is CASSLIDPGELFF. The CDR3 nucleotides read TGCGCCAGCAGCTTGATAGATCCCGGGGAGCTGTTTTTT.

The chain recombines TRBV29-1 with TRBJ1-2; D uncertain. The CDR3 is made up of 12 amino acids. The germline V gene encodes CDR1 SQVTM and CDR2 ANQGSEA. Between the trimmed V and J ends, which lost 3 bases and 2 bases, there was a span of 7 bases. This chain's CDR3 is CSVEVRNYGYTF. The CDR3 DNA is TGCAGCGTTGAGGTTCGAAACTATGGCTACACCTTC.

CDR3 protein: CSVSTGTGANVLTF. The DNA of the CDR3 is TGCAGCGTGTCGACAGGGACCGGGGCCAACGTCCTGACTTTC. The gene calls are TRBV29-1 and TRBJ2-6; 7 nucleotides line up with TRBD1. This CDR3 is built from 14 residues. Germline V gives CDR1 SQVTM, CDR2 ANQGSEA. J lost 4 bases, V lost 6 bases, and 6 bases had no gene match.

The chain links TRBV7-2 to TRBJ1-2; 7 bases are a match to TRBD1. The CDR3 is 14 residues long. The J segment lost 4 bases and the V segment lost 2 bases, leaving 4 bases of the junction unmatched. From germline, CDR1 is SGHTA and CDR2 FQGNSA. This CDR3 reads CASSLPGTVYGYTF. The CDR3 nucleotides read TGTGCCAGCAGCTTACCAGGGACAGTCTATGGCTACACCTTC.

The chain links TRBV10-3 to TRBJ1-3, with D possibly TRBD1 on 5 matching bases. CDR1 is ENHRY, CDR2 SYGVKD, per germline. The CDR3 is 16 residues long. Deletions cut 3 bases from V and 0 bases from J, with 12 bases between. The CDR3 DNA reads as TGTGCCATCAGTGACCCCATGGGGGGCTCTGGAAACACCATATATTTT. Translated: CAISDPMGGSGNTIYF.

The rearrangement links TRBV6-5 to TRBJ1-1, with a possible D match to TRBD1 (6 bases). The CDR3 loop spans 13 amino acids. V was cut by 6 bases and J by 5 bases, with 13 bases left in between. Germline V gene data show CDR1 as MNHEY and CDR2 as SVGAGI. CDR3 nucleotide sequence: TGTGCCAGCAGCCAAGGGGGAGGTACTGAAGCTTTCTTT. Protein product: CASSQGGGTEAFF.

J is TRBJ2-7 and V is TRBV24-1, with 7 bases matching TRBD1. V was clipped by 10 bases and J by 0 bases; unmatched bases: 11. This CDR3 is 15 amino acids long. Germline loops: CDR1 KGHDR, CDR2 SFDVKD. In DNA, the CDR3 is TGTGCCACGCAATCGGGACAGCTACTCTCCTACGAGCAGTACTTC. Translated: CATQSGQLLSYEQYF.

This chain joins TRBV1 and TRBJ2-7; TRBD2, the table's D call, was not compared with the DNA. TRBV1 is flagged as a pseudogene. The CDR3 is 20 residues long. CDR3 nucleotide sequence: TGCACCAGCAGCCAAGTGGGCCCCGGCGTTGTGGGGGGGGGACTCTACGAGCAGTACTTC. Its translation: CTSSQVGPGVVGGGLYEQYF.

The rearrangement links TRBV6-5 to TRBJ1-2; D is perhaps TRBD1 (6 bases). Trimming removed 7 bases from V and 7 bases from J, with 13 bases in between. CDR1 is MNHEY and CDR2 is SVGAGI in the germline V gene. The CDR3 sequence is 12 residues long. CDR3 sequence: CASKVPGAGYTF. The DNA of the CDR3 is TGTGCCAGCAAAGTGCCGGGGGCTGGCTACACCTTC.

This chain uses TRBV14 with TRBJ1-1; no clear D. Deletions cut 4 bases from V and 1 base from J, with 13 bases between. CDR3 length equals 15 residues. CDR1 SGHDN and CDR2 FVKESK come from the germline V gene. Written as DNA, the CDR3 is TGTGCCAGCAGCCCGCAATTGGGTTCGAACACTGAAGCTTTCTTT. This sequence encodes CASSPQLGSNTEAFF.

This rearrangement joins TRBV27 to TRBJ1-2, with 7 bases matching TRBD1. Germline CDR1 reads MNHEY; CDR2 reads SMNVEV (reference sequence). With 3 bases clipped from V and 8 bases from J, the junction kept 9 bases outside the gene matches. This CDR3 spans 14 amino acids. The CDR3 DNA is TGTGCCAGCAGTTTTGGACAGGCCCCCCTAGGCTACACCTTC. Translation: CASSFGQAPLGYTF.

This rearrangement joins TRBV4-2 to TRBJ1-1, with 11 bases identical to TRBD1. Germline V gene data show CDR1 as LGHNA and CDR2 as YNFKEQ. The CDR3 spans 15 residues. V lost 5 bases, J lost 10 bases, and 12 bases stayed unmatched. CDR3 in DNA: TGTGCCAGCAGCGATGGACAGGGGGCGCAAGGTGGAGCTTTCTTT. Translated, it gives CASSDGQGAQGGAFF.

The rearrangement links TRBV19 to TRBJ1-4; D not certain. V was trimmed by 5 bases and J by 5 bases, leaving 15 bases between them. CDR3 length equals 15 residues. Germline V CDR1 and CDR2: LNHDA, SQIVND (reference sequence). CDR3 residues: CASSPSRRSNEKLFF. DNA for the CDR3: TGTGCCAGTAGTCCCAGCCGAAGATCGAATGAAAAACTGTTTTTT.

The genes are TRBV27 and TRBJ1-3, with no clear D. Germline V gene sequence: CDR1 MNHEY, CDR2 SMNVEV (reference sequence). The CDR3 totals 15 residues. Trimming shortened V by 3 bases and J by 0 bases, and 9 bases separated the two germline ends. This chain's CDR3 is CASSLSRRSGNTIYF. DNA of the CDR3: TGTGCCAGCAGTTTGTCGCGTCGCTCTGGAAACACCATATATTTT.